The subject of this entry is one TCR beta chain. The CDR3 has 13 residues. Germline CDR1 KGHSH, CDR2 LQKENI. V lost 3 bases and J 4 bases, leaving 9 bases between the germline ends. Exclusion applied to patients with autoimmune disease history or systemic immunosuppression. This sample stems from a study of OX40 agonist ivuxolimab in advanced cancers. In the study overall: Anti-PD-1, anti-PD-L1 or anti-CTLA-4 therapy given earlier was allowed, and roughly 40% had some.

Produced via immunoSEQ multiplex PCR; TCRdb's table is partial and in-frame only. The sample yields more than 80,000 clones, around 90% seen once. The V gene is TRBV18, the J gene TRBJ2-5; perhaps TRBD2 as D (6 bases). The sequencing here drew on CD4+ or CD8+ T cells sorted from blood, taken in a trial of the OX40 agonist ivuxolimab. This clonotype originated in an adult with an advanced solid tumor such as melanoma, head and neck, liver or kidney cancer. CDR3 coding DNA: TGTGCCAGCTCACCCGGGGGAAGAGAGACCCAGTACTTC. Its protein is CASSPGGRETQYF.